The sequence of this TCR beta chain was determined in a study of T cells in Graves' hyperthyroidism and ophthalmopathy. Study outcomes and limitations: The majority of expanded thyroid clonotypes above 0.001 also appeared in blood. By a 13 V-J model, ophthalmopathy was set apart from stable hyperthyroidism.

Disease duration was under 3 months in the ophthalmopathy patients, who also had a Clinical Activity Score of at least 3 and a NOSPECS grade of at least 4. This clonotype occurred many times. Its antigen is undetermined. J gave up 0 bases and V 4 bases, and 11 bases lay outside the gene matches. Germline V gene data show CDR1 as SGHRS and CDR2 as YFSETQ. This CDR3 contains 17 residues. TCR beta CDR3 region amplification was performed from RNA transcripts. The HTBI primer set was used in a first-round RT-PCR of the TCR CDR3. TCRdb used MiXCR to reprocess the multiplex PCR reads, holding one entry per CDR3 protein. The sample consists of about 640,000 distinct CDR3 sequences, around 13% of them appearing once.

The V call is TRBV5-1, the J call TRBJ2-3, with TRBD2 identical over 7 bases. The clonotype originates from a woman aged 45 to 65 with Graves' ophthalmopathy. What was sequenced was blood. CDR3 loop: CASSTWDYPISTDTQYF. In nucleotides, the CDR3 is TGCGCCAGCAGCACCTGGGACTATCCGATTAGCACAGATACGCAGTATTTT.